Below, 26 T cell receptor beta chains from the same sample are listed, as sequenced in a study of cytomegalovirus exposure and HLA in healthy donors. PCR employed 60 Vbeta and 13 Jbeta primers. Produced via immunoSEQ multiplex PCR; TCRdb's table is partial and in-frame only. This repertoire comprises about 67,000 clones; its ten largest clones make up more than 1.5%. The sample taken for sequencing was PBMCs. The source is a woman younger than 45 in good health and CMV-seronegative.

The chain employs TRBV9 and TRBJ1-4; D remains unclear. Germline V gene data show CDR1 as SGDLS and CDR2 as YYNGEE. V lost 2 bases and J lost 5, with 10 bases in between. CDR3 length: 14 residues. The CDR3 loop reads CASSVPGNNEKLFF. The CDR3 DNA reads TGTGCCAGCAGCGTCCCAGGAAACAATGAAAAACTGTTTTTT.

Remarks on this clone: Sequence at one end of the junction differs from germline and may be a read error. The rearrangement uses TRBV30 and TRBJ1-1; 7 bases map to TRBD1. This CDR3 has 13 residues. Germline V gene lookup returns CDR1 GTSNPN and CDR2 SVGIG (reference sequence). CDR3 region: CAWIRGPDTEAFF. The CDR3 coding sequence is TGTGCTTGGATTAGGGGGCCAGACACTGAAGCTTTCTTT.

The chain combines TRBV7-9 with TRBJ2-1; 11 bases are a match to TRBD1. Trimming cost V 3 bases and J 7 bases; bases outside gene matches: 5. The CDR3 extends over 15 amino acids. CDR1 SEHNR and CDR2 FQNEAQ come from the germline V gene (reference sequence). CDR3 loop: CASSLDRGRVNEQFF. For the CDR3, the DNA is TGTGCCAGCAGCTTGGACAGGGGGCGTGTGAATGAGCAGTTCTTC.

This chain links TRBV9 with TRBJ2-5; TRBD1 aligns across 8 bases. V lost 3 bases and J lost 5; bases outside the gene matches: 6. CDR1 is SGDLS, CDR2 YYNGEE, per germline. This CDR3 contains 14 residues. Here the CDR3 reads CASSAGQGWETQYF. The CDR3 DNA is TGTGCCAGCAGCGCCGGACAGGGTTGGGAGACCCAGTACTTC.

CDR3 in amino acids: CASSLEGGYGYTF. CDR3 coding DNA: TGCGCCAGCAGCTTGGAAGGGGGCTACGGCTACACCTTC. The chain links TRBV5-1 to TRBJ1-2; 7 bases are a match to TRBD1. V dropped 0 bases and J dropped 8; count of bases not matched to a gene: 4. The CDR3 has 13 residues. The germline CDR1 and CDR2 sequences are SGHRS and YFSETQ.

The chain combines TRBV28 with TRBJ1-1; TRBD1 matches at 7 bases. CDR1 is MDHEN and CDR2 is SYDVKM in the germline V gene. V was clipped by 6 bases and J by 6 bases; unmatched bases: 4. This CDR3 comprises 12 residues. CDR3 region: CASRQGNPEAFF. As DNA, the CDR3 is TGTGCCAGCAGACAGGGGAATCCTGAAGCTTTCTTT.

The V call is TRBV28, the J call TRBJ1-4; TRBD1 aligns across 11 bases. Germline-derived CDR1 and CDR2 are MDHEN and SYDVKM. The CDR3 covers 15 residues. The junction had 6 bases not matched to a gene; V was cut back by 6 bases and J by 6 bases. The CDR3 protein is CASRPGTGGYEKLFF. The CDR3 DNA follows: TGTGCCAGCAGACCCGGGACAGGGGGATATGAAAAACTGTTTTTT.

The J gene is TRBJ1-1, the V gene TRBV27; no reliable D call. The V end was cut by 5 bases, the J end by 4 bases, with 17 bases between. The CDR3 sequence is 15 residues long. Looked up from germline, CDR1 is MNHEY and CDR2 is SMNVEV (reference sequence). The CDR3 bases are TGTGCCAGCAGTCTCTCCCTCGGGTTGAGCACTGAAGCTTTCTTT. As protein: CASSLSLGLSTEAFF.

V gene TRBV27 combines with J gene TRBJ2-5; 13 bases are shared with TRBD2. CDR3 size: 17 residues. With 2 bases clipped from V and 1 base from J, the junction kept 4 bases outside the gene matches. Germline V gene data show CDR1 as MNHEY and CDR2 as SMNVEV (reference sequence). CDR3 amino acids: CASSLRLAGGGQETQYF. The CDR3 region has the DNA TGTGCCAGCAGTTTACGACTAGCGGGAGGAGGCCAAGAGACCCAGTACTTC.

V and J are TRBV6-5 and TRBJ1-1; D is uncertain. This CDR3 region has 11 residues. With 7 bases removed from V and 2 bases from J, the gap between germline ends came to 5 bases. Per germline, CDR1 MNHEY and CDR2 SVGAGI. CDR3 protein: CASTSNTEAFF. The CDR3 nucleotides read TGTGCCAGCACTAGCAACACTGAAGCTTTCTTT.

CDR3 sequence reads: CASSFRDRSFYTF. The CDR3 DNA follows: TGTGCCAGCAGCTTCCGGGACAGATCTTTCTACACCTTC. The V and J genes are TRBV5-4 and TRBJ1-2, with TRBD1 matching over 7 bases. The CDR3 consists of 13 residues. CDR1 and CDR2 from the germline V gene are SGHNT and YYREEE (reference sequence). J lost 10 bases, V lost 2 bases, and 8 bases had no gene match.

The chain joins TRBV4-1 to TRBJ1-4; D possibly corresponds to TRBD1 (5 bases). With 11 bases removed from V and 5 bases from J, the gap between germline ends came to 15 bases. This CDR3 spans 13 amino acids. Germline CDR1 reads MGHRA; CDR2 reads YSYEKL. CDR3 DNA sequence: TGCGCCGGAGCAATGACAGAAAATGAAAAACTGTTTTTT. The encoded protein is CAGAMTENEKLFF.

The chain recombines TRBV9 with TRBJ1-5, with D possibly matching TRBD1 (6 bases). Trimming pared 4 bases from V and 4 bases from J, leaving 15 bases between. The CDR3 is 15 amino acids. In germline, CDR1 is SGDLS, CDR2 YYNGEE. The CDR3 DNA sequence: TGTGCCAGCAGCCTGGACAGCTCTAAGAATCAGCCCCAGCATTTT. This codes for CASSLDSSKNQPQHF.

The V and J genes are TRBV6-5 and TRBJ1-5; maybe TRBD1 (6 bases). CDR1 MNHEY and CDR2 SVGAGI come from the germline V gene. CDR3 size: 14 residues. Trimming took off 6 bases at V and 7 bases at J, with 16 bases between the two ends. The CDR3 nucleotides are TGTGCCAGCAGGCCGGGACAAGGTATACAGCCCCAGCATTTT. Translation gives CASRPGQGIQPQHF.

The J gene is TRBJ2-5, the V gene TRBV4-1; 10 bases agree with TRBD1. Germline CDR1 is MGHRA and CDR2 is YSYEKL. The V and J ends lost 0 bases and 4 bases, in that order; junction bases with no gene match: 2. This CDR3 has 15 residues. CDR3 amino acids: CASSQDWDRGETQYF. The CDR3 coding sequence is TGCGCCAGCAGCCAAGATTGGGACAGGGGAGAGACCCAGTACTTC.

The DNA for the CDR3 is TGCGCAGTTCGGACAGGCCCTGACTCTGGGGCCAACGTCCTGACTTTC. This encodes CAVRTGPDSGANVLTF. The genes are TRBV10-2 and TRBJ2-6; 7 nucleotides match TRBD1. CDR3 length equals 16 residues. Germline CDR1 WSHSY, CDR2 SAAADI.

The V gene is TRBV5-6, the J gene TRBJ2-1; 7 bases align to TRBD2. Germline V CDR1 and CDR2: SGHDT, YYEEEE. Trimming at V came to 1 base and at J to 2 bases, leaving 3 bases not matched to a gene. The CDR3 runs to 15 residues. The CDR3 DNA follows: TGTGCCAGCAGCTTGTACAGCGGGGCCTACAATGAGCAGTTCTTC. Amino acid sequence: CASSLYSGAYNEQFF.

This sequence joins TRBV7-9 and TRBJ1-2; no clear D. The V gene's germline CDR1 is SEHNR and CDR2 FQNEAQ (reference sequence). The CDR3 extends over 13 amino acids. Trimming stripped 5 bases from V and 4 bases from J, with 11 bases between. The CDR3 coding sequence is TGTGCCAGCAGCGTATCCCCCCGCTATGGCTACACCTTC. Protein product: CASSVSPRYGYTF.

The chain joins TRBV4-1 to TRBJ1-1; unclear D gene. The V gene lost 4 bases and the J gene lost 4 bases, with 10 bases spanning the gap. CDR3 size: 13 residues. Germline V CDR1 and CDR2: MGHRA, YSYEKL. The DNA of the CDR3 is TGCGCCAGCAGCCTGATCGGGATCACTGAAGCTTTCTTT. It encodes CASSLIGITEAFF.

The rearrangement links TRBV28 to TRBJ1-1, with D unresolved. V lost 1 base and J lost 7, with 7 bases in between. Germline loops: CDR1 MDHEN, CDR2 SYDVKM. The CDR3 is 12 residues long. The CDR3 loop reads CASSLSDFEAFF. DNA of the CDR3: TGTGCCAGCAGTTTATCAGATTTTGAAGCTTTCTTT.

The rearrangement joins TRBV20-1 to TRBJ2-7; D is unclear. V was pared by 4 bases and J by 7 bases, with 11 bases between. Germline lookup yields CDR1 DFQATT and CDR2 SNEGSKA (reference sequence). This CDR3 contains 11 residues. CDR3 nucleotide sequence: TGCAGTGCTACCGACGTCGGGGAGCAGTACTTC. This sequence encodes CSATDVGEQYF.

The gene calls are TRBV5-8 and TRBJ1-1; D is unresolved. Trimming stripped 7 bases from V and 8 bases from J, with 21 bases between. The CDR3 spans 14 residues. Looked up from germline, CDR1 is SGHTS and CDR2 is YDEGEE. The CDR3 reads CASGSRRREPEAFF. CDR3 coding DNA: TGTGCCAGCGGCTCGAGACGTCGGGAACCCGAAGCTTTCTTT.

The chain joins TRBV9 to TRBJ2-1; D might be TRBD1 (6 bases). This CDR3 has 15 residues. CDR1 and CDR2 from the germline V gene are SGDLS and YYNGEE. V lost 0 bases and J lost 5, with 12 bases in between. Here the CDR3 DNA reads TGTGCCAGCAGCGTAGGACAGGTGGGCAACAATGAGCAGTTCTTC. This encodes CASSVGQVGNNEQFF.

The chain is built from TRBV29-1 and TRBJ1-2, with TRBD1 identical over 7 bases. CDR1 SQVTM and CDR2 ANQGSEA come from the germline V gene. The length of the CDR3 is 14 residues. The V gene end was trimmed by 8 bases and the J gene end by 1 base; junction bases not matched to a gene: 10. The CDR3 DNA reads as TGCAGCACTCGGGACAGCTTTTTTAACTATGGCTACACCTTC. The encoded protein is CSTRDSFFNYGYTF.

V gene TRBV7-9 combines with J gene TRBJ1-4; no reliable D call. Trimming took 6 bases from V and 5 from J, leaving 10 bases between them. This CDR3 has 13 residues. CDR1 and CDR2 from the germline V gene are SEHNR and FQNEAQ (reference sequence). The CDR3 loop reads CASSGQRNEKLFF. The CDR3, as DNA: TGTGCCAGCAGTGGGCAGCGGAATGAAAAACTGTTTTTT. Using reference TRBV7-9 and TRBJ1-4 for the parts outside the CDR3, the full variable domain is DTGVSQNPRHKITKRGQNVTFRCDPISEHNRLYWYRQTLGQGPEFLTYFQNEAQLEKSRLLSDRFSAERPKGSFSTLEIQRTEQGDSAMYLCASSGQRNEKLFFGSGTQLSVL.

The chain uses TRBV5-6 and TRBJ1-5, with a possible D match to TRBD1 (5 bases). Trimming took 1 base from V and 9 from J, leaving 11 bases between them. The CDR3 runs 13 residues. Germline-derived CDR1 and CDR2 are SGHDT and YYEEEE. The CDR3 sequence: CASSLRGVGPQHF. The DNA of the CDR3 is TGTGCCAGCAGCTTGAGGGGCGTAGGGCCCCAGCATTTT.